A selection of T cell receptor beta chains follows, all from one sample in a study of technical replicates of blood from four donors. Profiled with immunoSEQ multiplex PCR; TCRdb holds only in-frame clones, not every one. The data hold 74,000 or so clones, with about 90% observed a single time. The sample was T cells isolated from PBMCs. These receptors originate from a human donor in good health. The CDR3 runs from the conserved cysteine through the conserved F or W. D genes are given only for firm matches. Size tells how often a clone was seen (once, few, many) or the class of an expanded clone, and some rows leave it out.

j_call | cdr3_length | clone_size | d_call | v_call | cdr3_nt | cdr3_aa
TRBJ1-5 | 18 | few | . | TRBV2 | TGTGCCAGCAGTGTAGCCGGGAGGGGGGCAAGGAGCAATCAGCCCCAGCATTTT | CASSVAGRGARSNQPQHF
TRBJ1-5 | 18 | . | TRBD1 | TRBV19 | TGTGCCAGTAGTCAGCGAGGCAGGGGGCCCGATAGCAATCAGCCCCAGCATTTT | CASSQRGRGPDSNQPQHF
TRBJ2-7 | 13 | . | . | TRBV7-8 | TGTGCCAGCAGCTTAGCGTACGAGTACGAGCAGTACTTC | CASSLAYEYEQYF
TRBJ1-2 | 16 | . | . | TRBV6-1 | TGTGCCAGCAGTGAATACGACAGAAACCTTAACTATGGCTACACCTTC | CASSEYDRNLNYGYTF
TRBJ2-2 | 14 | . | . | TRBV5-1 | TGCGCCAGCAGCCCGGACCCGGGGACCGGGGAGCTGTTTTTT | CASSPDPGTGELFF
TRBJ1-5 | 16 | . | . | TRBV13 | TGTGCCAGCAGCTTGAGTGTCCCAGGGGCGGATTCGCCCCAGCATTTT | CASSLSVPGADSPQHF
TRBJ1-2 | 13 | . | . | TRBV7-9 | TGTGCCAGCAGCTTCCTCTCTAACTATGGCTACACCTTC | CASSFLSNYGYTF
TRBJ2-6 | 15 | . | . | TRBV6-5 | TGTGCCAGCAGTTACGGGAGCTCTGGGGCCAACGTCCTGACTTTC | CASSYGSSGANVLTF
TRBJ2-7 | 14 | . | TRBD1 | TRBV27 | TGTGCCAGCAAAATAGTCGGGACAGACTACGAGCAGTACTTC | CASKIVGTDYEQYF
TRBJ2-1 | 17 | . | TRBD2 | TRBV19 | TGTGCCAGCCGTCGCGGGGGAGGACTAGCGGGGAACAATGAGCAGTTCTTC | CASRRGGGLAGNNEQFF
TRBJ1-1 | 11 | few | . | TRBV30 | TGTGCCTGGCGTCAGACAGTTGAAGCTTTCTTT | CAWRQTVEAFF
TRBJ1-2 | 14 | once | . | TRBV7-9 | TGTGCCAGCAGCGCGGGACTTGAGGAGGAGGGCTACACCTTC | CASSAGLEEEGYTF
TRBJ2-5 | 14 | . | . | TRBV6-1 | TGTGCCAGCAGCCAAACAGGGTGGGGAGAGACCCAGTACTTC | CASSQTGWGETQYF
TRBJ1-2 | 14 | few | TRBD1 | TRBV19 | TGTGCCAGTGAGACAGGGAGCTTAAACTATGGCTACACCTTC | CASETGSLNYGYTF
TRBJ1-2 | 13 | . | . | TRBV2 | TGTGCCAGCGGCGGAGATATAAACTATGGCTACACCTTC | CASGGDINYGYTF
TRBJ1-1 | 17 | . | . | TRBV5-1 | TGCGCCAGCAGCTTGGAGCGGGCCCGGCGGGTGAACACTGAAGCTTTCTTT | CASSLERARRVNTEAFF
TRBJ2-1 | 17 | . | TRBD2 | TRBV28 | TGTGCCAGCAGCCCCCCTAGCGGGAGTGTCGTTAACGATGAGCAGTTCTTC | CASSPPSGSVVNDEQFF